This T cell receptor beta chain was sequenced during a study of blood T cell repertoires in COVID-19. In the study overall: Some COVID-19 samples were acute and others convalescent; all came from the United States, Italy and Spain. From T cells, B-cell-depleted T cells, or PBMCs came the material, which was cDNA or gDNA.

Adults between roughly 18 and 90 years of age took part from under 30 US areas. Cohort placement rested on clinical history that participants reported themselves. Germline CDR1 SGHRS, CDR2 YFSETQ. The CDR3 runs 15 residues. Trimming took off 6 bases at V and 3 bases at J, with 17 bases between the two ends. The protocol was immunoSEQ multiplex PCR, while the TCRdb copy is restricted to in-frame clones and leaves out a portion. The sample holds over 200,000 clones, approximately 80% seen once. The sample taken for sequencing was PBMCs or T cells enriched from blood (not recorded which). This receptor was obtained from a woman aged 45-59 years with acute COVID-19. This chain joins TRBV5-1 and TRBJ2-3; D perhaps matches TRBD2 (5 bases). CDR3 coding DNA: TGCGCCAGCAACGACCTAGAGGGTCGAACAGATACGCAGTATTTT. It encodes CASNDLEGRTDTQYF.